The 2 T cell receptor beta chains given below trace back to one sample, sequenced in a study of blood T cell repertoires in COVID-19. Sequencing used immunoSEQ multiplex PCR; TCRdb keeps in-frame clones, though not all of them. Found here are 55,000 to 65,000 clones, approximately 92% of them singletons; the top ten hold under 3%. Sequencing was done on a sample of peripheral blood. The receptors originated from a man in his sixties with acute or convalescent COVID-19.

This CDR3 is CASSLEGFGGGYNEQFF. The DNA of the CDR3 is TGTGCCAGCAGCTTAGAGGGTTTCGGGGGTGGCTACAATGAGCAGTTCTTC. J is TRBJ2-1 and V is TRBV11-3; D may be TRBD2 (6 bases). The germline V gene has CDR1 SGHNT and CDR2 YENEEA. Between the trimmed V and J ends, which lost 0 bases and 3 bases, there was a span of 15 bases. The CDR3 totals 17 residues.

This clone was recorded a few times. The chain links TRBV7-2 to TRBJ2-3, with 9 nucleotides matching TRBD2. CDR1 is SGHTA, CDR2 FQGNSA, per germline. The length of the CDR3 is 16 residues. Trimming at V came to 1 base and at J to 3 bases, leaving 5 bases not matched to a gene. CDR3 DNA: TGTGCCAGCAGCTTAGGAGTAGCGGGAGTAACAGATACGCAGTATTTT. This codes for CASSLGVAGVTDTQYF.